This TCR beta chain was captured in a study of CD8 T cell repertoires and HIV-1 epitope variants. Looking at the study overall: Control wells had CMV/EBV/flu peptides, negative Ebola AY9, or no peptide.

Study results and limitations: Nef KF9 drew about five clonotypes and HW9 one, without TAALDMSHF responses. Nine TCR beta clonotypes were antigen-specific, roughly six apparently recognizing autologous or escape variants.

The method was immunoSEQ multiplex PCR; TCRdb's version includes in-frame clones alone and lacks a portion of them. The repertoire has 4,500 to 5,000 clones, roughly 65% of them found once; the top ten carry about two fifths. The CDR3 totals 14 residues. Germline V lookup: CDR1 SGHVS, CDR2 FQNEAQ. The V and J ends lost 1 base and 0 bases respectively, with 4 bases between them. This clone is classed as medium-sized (0.01 to 0.1%). Its antigen is undetermined. The gene calls are TRBV7-8 and TRBJ2-1; D unresolved. Sample: cultured CD8+ T cells derived from PBMCs. The receptor's source is a male donor with HIV. The CDR3 sequence is CASSLDSSYNEQFF. DNA of the CDR3: TGTGCCAGCAGCTTAGATAGCTCCTACAATGAGCAGTTCTTC.